This T cell receptor beta chain was documented in a study of cytomegalovirus exposure and HLA in healthy donors. The length of the CDR3 is 14 residues. From germline, CDR1 is SGDLS and CDR2 YYNGEE. Deletions cut 4 bases from V and 5 bases from J, with 12 bases between. PCR amplification relied on 60 Vbeta primers (plus 13 Jbeta primers). The repertoire was sequenced with immunoSEQ multiplex PCR; TCRdb's copy has only in-frame clones and lacks some. The sample includes approximately 90,000 clones, roughly 80% of them seen just once. The receptor was derived from a male donor in good health and CMV-seronegative. The rearrangement uses TRBV9 and TRBJ1-4; D is possibly TRBD1 (5 bases). Sequenced input: PBMCs. This CDR3 is CASSPDSRNEKLFF. The CDR3 nucleotides read TGTGCCAGCAGCCCTGACAGTCGGAATGAAAAACTGTTTTTT.